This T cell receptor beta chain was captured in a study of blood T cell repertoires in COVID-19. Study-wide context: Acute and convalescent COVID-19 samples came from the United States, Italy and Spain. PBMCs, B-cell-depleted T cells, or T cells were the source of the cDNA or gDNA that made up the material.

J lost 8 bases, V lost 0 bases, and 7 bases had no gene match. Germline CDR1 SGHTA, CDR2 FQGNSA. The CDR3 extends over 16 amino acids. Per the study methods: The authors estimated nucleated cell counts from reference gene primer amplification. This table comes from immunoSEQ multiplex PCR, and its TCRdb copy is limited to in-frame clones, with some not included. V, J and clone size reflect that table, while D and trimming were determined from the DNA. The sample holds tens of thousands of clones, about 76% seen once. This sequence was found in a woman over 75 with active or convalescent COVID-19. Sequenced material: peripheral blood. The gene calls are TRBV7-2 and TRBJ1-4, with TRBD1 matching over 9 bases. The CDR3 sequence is CASSLAVDRGMEKLFF. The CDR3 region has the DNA TGTGCCAGCAGCTTAGCGGTAGACAGGGGGATGGAAAAACTGTTTTTT.